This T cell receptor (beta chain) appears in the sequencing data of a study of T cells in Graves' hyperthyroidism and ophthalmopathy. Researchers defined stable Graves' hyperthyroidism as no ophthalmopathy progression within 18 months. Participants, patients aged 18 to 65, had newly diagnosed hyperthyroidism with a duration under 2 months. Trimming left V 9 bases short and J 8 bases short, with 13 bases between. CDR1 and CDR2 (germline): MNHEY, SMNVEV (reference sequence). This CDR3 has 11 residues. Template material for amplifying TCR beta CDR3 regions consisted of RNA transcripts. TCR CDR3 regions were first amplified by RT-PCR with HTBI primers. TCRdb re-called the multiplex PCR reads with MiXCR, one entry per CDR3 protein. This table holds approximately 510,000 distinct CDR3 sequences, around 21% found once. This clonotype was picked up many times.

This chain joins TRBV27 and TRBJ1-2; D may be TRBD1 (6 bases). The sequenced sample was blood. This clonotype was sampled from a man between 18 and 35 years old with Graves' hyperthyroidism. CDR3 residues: CARQGYCGYTF. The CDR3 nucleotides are TGTGCCAGACAGGGATACTGCGGCTACACCTTC.